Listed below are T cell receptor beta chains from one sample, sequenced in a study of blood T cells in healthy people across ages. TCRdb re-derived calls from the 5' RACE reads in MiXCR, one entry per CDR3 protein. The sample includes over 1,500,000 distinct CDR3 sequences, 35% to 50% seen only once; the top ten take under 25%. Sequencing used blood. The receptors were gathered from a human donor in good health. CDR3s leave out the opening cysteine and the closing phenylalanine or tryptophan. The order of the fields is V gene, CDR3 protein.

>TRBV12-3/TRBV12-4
ASSLSVAWGHGETQY
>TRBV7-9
ASSRSIGRVNEQF
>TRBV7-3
ASSLKPRLAGAPTDTQY
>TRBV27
ASARERGANVLT
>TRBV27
ASSLQPYNEQF
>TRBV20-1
RGGQGGQPQH
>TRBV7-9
ASSLGTVTYNGQF
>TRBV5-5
ASTHGDRGYLNYGYT
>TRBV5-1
ASRLSGLETQY
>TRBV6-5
ASSTGVSYGYT
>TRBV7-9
ASSPEEAGYLSYEQY
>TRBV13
ASGVAPYEQY
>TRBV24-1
ATSDLLGDTDTQY
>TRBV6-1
ASSSSDEAYVWGYT
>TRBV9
ASSVEGGSYGYT
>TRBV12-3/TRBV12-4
ASMTPTSDRGLRGYT
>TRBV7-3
ASSRQGATNTEAF
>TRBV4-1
ASSQGGRTSGANVLT
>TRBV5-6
ASITGTGGNEQF
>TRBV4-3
ASSQVYGAGGSNQPQH
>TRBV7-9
ASSFSPGSGEEKLF
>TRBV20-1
SAYFRQGADTQY
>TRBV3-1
ASSQDWGFYEQY
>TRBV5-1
ASSLATSDSPLH
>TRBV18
ASSPSPGQGGEQY
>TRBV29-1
SVVAGPVYGYT
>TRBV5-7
ASSLGYADEQY
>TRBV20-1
SASTDMDTQY
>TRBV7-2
ASSLDVIAGVTGELF
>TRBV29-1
SVATGGNYEQY
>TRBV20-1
MTGNLNYGYT
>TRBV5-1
ASSAGSDRGPGSSYNEQF
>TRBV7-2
ASSLTGDGTEAF
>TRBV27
ASSAFGGYEQY
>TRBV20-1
SAPRTGRSDTQY
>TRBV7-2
ASSLGGVLSNEQF
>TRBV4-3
ASSQDTSTDTQY
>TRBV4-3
ASSQVEGSSYNEQY
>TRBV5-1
ASSPDWGGGEQY
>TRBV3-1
ASSQDSWTVASYNEQF
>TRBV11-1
ASSFALLGNIQY
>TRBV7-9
ASRHRVGGWDTEAF
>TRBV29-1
SVGGRGVSDGYT
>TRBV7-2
ASSTAGGSNNEQY
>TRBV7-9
ASSLAPTGGPYEQY
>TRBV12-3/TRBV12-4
ASSFGTSGGHNEQF
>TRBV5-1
ASSSGLAGGPSSYEQY
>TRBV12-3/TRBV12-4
AIQSAGQVRTYEQY
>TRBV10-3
AISLRQGETQY
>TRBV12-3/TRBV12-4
ASSPDRGYTPQH
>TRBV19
ASSIIGRTQPQH